These 17 T cell receptor delta chains were sequenced from one sample in a study of Vδ1+ human thymocytes. The template was reverse-transcribed extracted RNA. CDR3 amplicons came from multiplex PCR with pooled V-gene forward and constant-region reverse primers. TCRdb fed the multiplex PCR reads to CATT. The sample contains about 55,000 delta-chain clones, about 15% of which appear only once. Study-wide results and limits: Thymic TRG and TRD repertoires appeared highly polyclonal, with Gaussian CDR3 length distributions.

Antigen specificity for these receptors is unknown. What was sequenced was Vdelta1+ gamma-delta thymocytes from the thymus. The subset here: FACS-sorted CD3+ TCRalphabeta- TCRVdelta1+ TCRVdelta2- thymocytes. These receptors all stem from a boy in the first two years of life who had congenital heart surgery.

The gene calls are TRDV1 and TRDJ1; no clear D gene. The CDR3 covers 12 residues. The germline gives CDR1 TSWWSYY, CDR2 QGS. Between the trimmed V and J ends, which lost 9 bases and 2 bases, there was a span of 10 bases. DNA for the CDR3: TGTGCTCTAACGGTGGGAACCGATAAACTCATCTTT. Protein product: CALTVGTDKLIF.

This clone was recorded a few times. The rearrangement joins TRDV1 to TRDJ1; 12 nucleotides agree with TRDD3. Germline values: CDR1 TSWWSYY, CDR2 QGS. V dropped 0 bases and J dropped 2; count of bases not matched to a gene: 19. This CDR3 contains 22 residues. The DNA of the CDR3 is TGTGCTCTTGGGGAACTCCGAACTCTGCGGCCTTCCCTGGGGGATACGACCGATAAACTCATCTTT. It specifies CALGELRTLRPSLGDTTDKLIF.

The V call is TRDV1, the J call TRDJ1, with D possibly matching TRDD2 (5 bases). The V end was cut by 5 bases, the J end by 8 bases, with 33 bases between. The CDR3 loop spans 19 amino acids. The germline gives CDR1 TSWWSYY, CDR2 QGS. The CDR3, as DNA: TGTGCTCTTGGGAAGCGGGAGGACGACCTACGGCGGGCGATCCTCAAACTCATCTTT. Translated: CALGKREDDLRRAILKLIF.

The chain carries TRDV1 and TRDJ1; 9 positions match TRDD3. This CDR3 is 15 amino acids long. Germline CDR1 reads TSWWSYY; CDR2 reads QGS. V shed 3 bases, J shed 3 bases, and the junction held 5 bases outside the gene matches. The CDR3 coding sequence is TGTGCTCTTGGGGACCGGGGGATACTCGCCGATAAACTCATCTTT. Amino acid sequence: CALGDRGILADKLIF.

The table lists this clone with a few counts. The rearrangement links TRDV1 to TRDJ1, with D unclear. CDR1 and CDR2 (germline): TSWWSYY, QGS. The length of the CDR3 is 14 residues. The V gene lost 2 bases and the J gene lost 3 bases, with 10 bases spanning the gap. DNA for the CDR3: TGTGCTCTTGGGGAAAGCCAGGCGGCCGATAAACTCATCTTT. Translation: CALGESQAADKLIF.

The V and J genes are TRDV1 and TRDJ1; TRDD3 might be the D (5 bases). V gave up 1 base and J gave up 0 bases, with 18 bases separating them. The V gene's germline CDR1 is TSWWSYY and CDR2 QGS. The CDR3 consists of 18 residues. The CDR3 protein is CALGEPRYWPEYTDKLIF. The CDR3 DNA reads as TGTGCTCTTGGGGAACCCCGCTACTGGCCCGAGTACACCGATAAACTCATCTTT.

This clone was found a few times. This chain joins TRDV1 and TRDJ2, with D unclear. The ends were cut back, 4 bases at V and 5 bases at J, with 17 bases in the middle. The CDR3 length is 16 residues. Germline-derived CDR1 and CDR2 are TSWWSYY and QGS. CDR3 sequence reads: CALGGRSHPRTAQLFF. The CDR3 DNA reads TGTGCTCTTGGGGGAAGATCCCATCCCCGAACAGCACAACTCTTCTTT.

This clone has just a few counts. The gene calls are TRDV1 and TRDJ1; no reliable D call. Per the germline V gene, CDR1 is TSWWSYY and CDR2 is QGS. The CDR3 contains 13 residues. V was shortened by 9 bases and J by 0 bases, with 11 bases between the two germline ends. The CDR3 spells CALLGRDTDKLIF. The CDR3 DNA sequence: TGTGCTCTGCTCGGCCGGGACACCGATAAACTCATCTTT.

The V gene is TRDV1, the J gene TRDJ1; D gene uncertain. Trimming shortened V by 2 bases and J by 2 bases, and 21 bases separated the two germline ends. Germline V gene sequence: CDR1 TSWWSYY, CDR2 QGS. This CDR3 has 18 amino acids. The CDR3 region is CALGEEVGPPSHTDKLIF. The CDR3 nucleotides are TGTGCTCTTGGGGAAGAAGTCGGCCCCCCCTCGCATACCGATAAACTCATCTTT.

Only a few counts were recorded for this clone. The V call is TRDV1, the J call TRDJ1; 10 bases match TRDD3. The V gene end was trimmed by 4 bases and the J gene end by 0 bases; junction bases not matched to a gene: 20. The length of the CDR3 is 21 residues. Per the germline V gene, CDR1 is TSWWSYY and CDR2 is QGS. DNA for the CDR3: TGTGCTCTTGGGGCAAAGAGGGCGTACTGGGGGATGCGCCCTTACACCGATAAACTCATCTTT. Amino acid sequence: CALGAKRAYWGMRPYTDKLIF.

The chain combines TRDV1 with TRDJ1, with TRDD3 matching 13 bases. Germline assignment: CDR1 TSWWSYY and CDR2 QGS. The V segment lost 0 bases and the J segment 2 bases; nucleotides outside the gene matches: 30. CDR3 length: 26 residues. CDR3 bases: TGTGCTCTTGGGGAACTGGCGTCCCCTCGAGAAATTTACTGGGGGATACGCGAGGGGAGTACCGATAAACTCATCTTT. It codes for CALGELASPREIYWGIREGSTDKLIF.

This clone has just a few counts. A read error may be the cause here, since a much bigger clone is one base away. The chain combines TRDV2 with TRDJ1; 8 bases agree with TRDD3. The CDR3 extends over 14 amino acids. Germline trimming cut 5 bases from V and 0 bases from J; bases unmatched to any gene: 4. Germline loops: CDR1 GEAIGNYY, CDR2 EKD. The CDR3 DNA reads as TGTGCCTGTGGCATACTGGGGGACACCGATAAACTCATCTTT. Translating gives CACGILGDTDKLIF.

Only a few counts were recorded for this clone. The V gene is TRDV1, the J gene TRDJ1; TRDD3 matches 10 bases. CDR3 length: 21 residues. Germline trimming cut 0 bases from V and 0 bases from J; bases unmatched to any gene: 16. Per germline, CDR1 TSWWSYY and CDR2 QGS. CDR3 DNA sequence: TGTGCTCTTGGGGAACTAATTTGGCCTCGGGGGATACGCCGGTACACCGATAAACTCATCTTT. Its protein product is CALGELIWPRGIRRYTDKLIF.

Only a few counts were recorded for this clone. The genes are TRDV1 and TRDJ1, with 7 nucleotides matching TRDD3. J was trimmed by 2 bases and V by 0 bases; bases with no gene match: 21. Germline CDR1 reads TSWWSYY; CDR2 reads QGS. The CDR3 sequence is 21 residues long. CDR3 sequence: CALGELKAEVRGGWGTDKLIF. CDR3 nucleotides: TGTGCTCTTGGGGAACTAAAGGCCGAAGTCCGCGGGGGATGGGGGACCGATAAACTCATCTTT.

This clone appeared a few times. This chain uses TRDV2 with TRDJ1; 9 bases map to TRDD3. The CDR3 runs 18 residues. V was pared by 0 bases and J by 1 base, with 11 bases of the junction left unmatched. Germline V gives CDR1 GEAIGNYY, CDR2 EKD. The CDR3 DNA sequence: TGTGCCTGTGACACCCTTTACTCTGGGGGATCGCCCACCGATAAACTCATCTTT. Its protein is CACDTLYSGGSPTDKLIF.

This clone turned up a few times. The V gene is TRDV1, the J gene TRDJ1; no definite D call. The V gene's germline CDR1 is TSWWSYY and CDR2 QGS. Trimming took off 2 bases at V and 0 bases at J, with 10 bases between the two ends. The CDR3 loop spans 15 amino acids. The CDR3 loop reads CALGERAEYTDKLIF. CDR3 sequence (DNA): TGTGCTCTTGGGGAAAGGGCTGAGTACACCGATAAACTCATCTTT.

J is TRDJ1 and V is TRDV1, with 10 bases that match TRDD3. From germline, CDR1 is TSWWSYY and CDR2 QGS. This CDR3 is built from 19 residues. J was trimmed by 6 bases and V by 0 bases; bases with no gene match: 16. CDR3 loop: CALGELSPPRYWGIHKLIF. The DNA for the CDR3 is TGTGCTCTTGGGGAACTAAGTCCTCCCCGGTACTGGGGGATCCATAAACTCATCTTT.